The next 23 T cell receptor beta chains were all read from a single sample in a study of control samples from healthy donors and cancer patients. The method was immunoSEQ multiplex PCR; TCRdb's version includes in-frame clones alone and lacks a portion of them. The table records approximately 110,000 clones, 91% of them present only once. The sequenced material came from blood. These receptors came from a woman under 30 in good health.

The chain carries TRBV18 and TRBJ1-6; no clear D gene. The germline gives CDR1 KGHSH, CDR2 LQKENI. CDR3 length: 17 residues. The V end lost 5 bases, the J end lost 0 bases, and 14 bases lay between the germline ends. CDR3 region: CASSAPRGSSYNSPLHF. Here the CDR3 DNA reads TGTGCCAGCTCAGCCCCTCGAGGGAGCTCCTATAATTCACCCCTCCACTTT.

V gene TRBV7-9 combines with J gene TRBJ2-7; TRBD1 aligns across 7 bases. Germline trimming cut 5 bases from V and 3 bases from J; bases unmatched to any gene: 7. The CDR3 extends over 14 amino acids. Germline lookup yields CDR1 SEHNR and CDR2 FQNEAQ (reference sequence). CDR3 amino acids: CASSEGAPGYEQYF. CDR3 in DNA: TGTGCCAGCAGCGAGGGGGCGCCGGGCTACGAGCAGTACTTC.

This chain links TRBV7-9 with TRBJ2-5, with unresolved D. V lost 1 base and J 5 bases, leaving 11 bases between the germline ends. Germline CDR1 SEHNR, CDR2 FQNEAQ (reference sequence). This CDR3 region has 14 residues. CDR3 nucleotides: TGTGCCAGCAGCTTAGGGCAGATTCGGGAGACCCAGTACTTC. Amino acids: CASSLGQIRETQYF.

The rearrangement uses TRBV3-1 (or the pseudogene TRBV3-2) and TRBJ2-3; 9 bases are shared with TRBD2. The V and J ends lost 1 base and 6 bases, in that order; junction bases with no gene match: 5. Germline V gene sequence: CDR1 LGHDT, CDR2 YNNKEL (reference sequence). The length of the CDR3 is 15 residues. The chain's CDR3 is CASSQASGGSDTQYF. The DNA for the CDR3 is TGTGCCAGCAGCCAAGCGAGCGGGGGGTCGGATACGCAGTATTTT.

This clone was seen a single time. The chain carries TRBV5-4 and TRBJ1-3; 12 positions agree with TRBD1. V lost 1 base to trimming and J lost 0 bases; unmatched junction nucleotides: 11. The CDR3 runs to 20 residues. Germline loops: CDR1 SGHNT, CDR2 YYREEE (reference sequence). The CDR3 nucleotides read TGTGCCAGCAGCTTGTCACCGGGACAGGGGGCCTTCCACTCTGGAAACACCATATATTTT. Translated, it gives CASSLSPGQGAFHSGNTIYF.

The genes are TRBV9 and TRBJ2-5; maybe TRBD1 (6 bases). CDR1 and CDR2 from the germline V gene are SGDLS and YYNGEE. CDR3 length equals 14 residues. V was cut by 3 bases and J by 4 bases, with 13 bases left in between. CDR3 in amino acids: CASSGRQVPETQYF. The DNA of the CDR3 is TGTGCCAGCAGCGGCCGACAGGTTCCAGAGACCCAGTACTTC.

The chain carries TRBV18 and TRBJ1-1, with D possibly TRBD1 on 5 matching bases. The CDR3 covers 14 residues. The V gene's germline CDR1 is KGHSH and CDR2 LQKENI. Trimming left V 0 bases short and J 5 bases short, with 10 bases between. Written as DNA, the CDR3 is TGTGCCAGCTCACCACCCGTGCCAGGGACTGAAGCTTTCTTT. It codes for CASSPPVPGTEAFF.

This chain uses TRBV27 with TRBJ2-6; D may be TRBD2 (5 bases). The V gene's germline CDR1 is MNHEY and CDR2 SMNVEV (reference sequence). The V and J ends lost 3 bases and 3 bases respectively, with 6 bases between them. CDR3 length equals 14 residues. Here the CDR3 DNA reads TGTGCCAGCAGTTTCGGGAATGGGGCCAACGTCCTGACTTTC. Protein sequence: CASSFGNGANVLTF.

V usage is TRBV5-1 and J usage is TRBJ1-1; D is unclear. Germline loops: CDR1 SGHRS, CDR2 YFSETQ. The ends were cut back, 0 bases at V and 1 base at J, with 10 bases in the middle. The CDR3 totals 15 residues. In nucleotides, the CDR3 is TGCGCCAGCAGCTTGGCGATCGGTACGAACACTGAAGCTTTCTTT. This sequence encodes CASSLAIGTNTEAFF.

The chain is built from TRBV30 and TRBJ1-6; D may be TRBD1 (6 bases). Germline V CDR1 and CDR2: GTSNPN, SVGIG (reference sequence). The CDR3 is 15 amino acids. V gave up 5 bases and J gave up 3 bases, with 14 bases separating them. The CDR3 reads CAWARQASYNSPLHF. The CDR3 DNA follows: TGTGCCTGGGCCAGACAGGCCAGCTATAATTCACCCCTCCACTTT.

The rearrangement uses TRBV19 and TRBJ2-5, with 10 bases lining up with TRBD1. The CDR3 contains 12 residues. The junction had 5 bases not matched to a gene; V was cut back by 8 bases and J by 8 bases. Per germline, CDR1 LNHDA and CDR2 SQIVND (reference sequence). This chain's CDR3 is CASGDRGETQYF. The DNA of the CDR3 is TGTGCCAGTGGGGACAGGGGAGAAACCCAGTACTTC.

The gene calls are TRBV19 and TRBJ2-3; D is perhaps TRBD1 (5 bases). The CDR3 has 14 amino acids. The ends were cut back, 5 bases at V and 6 bases at J, with 15 bases in the middle. The germline V gene encodes CDR1 LNHDA and CDR2 SQIVND (reference sequence). For the CDR3, the DNA is TGTGCCAGTAGTCATCGACAGACTGGGGATACGCAGTATTTT. It yields the protein CASSHRQTGDTQYF.

The chain is built from TRBV15 and TRBJ1-5; unclear D gene. The germline CDR1 and CDR2 sequences are LNHNV and YYDKDF (reference sequence). The CDR3 loop spans 14 amino acids. V was pared by 4 bases and J by 0 bases, with 7 bases between. DNA of the CDR3: TGTGCCACCAGCATGTGGGGTAGCAATCAGCCCCAGCATTTT. Amino acids: CATSMWGSNQPQHF.

V and J are TRBV5-5 and TRBJ2-3; D gene unclear. V lost 0 bases and J 2 bases, leaving 4 bases between the germline ends. In germline, CDR1 is SGHKS, CDR2 YYEKEE (reference sequence). The CDR3 has 13 residues. The CDR3 DNA is TGTGCCAGCAGCTTGGGGATCACAGATACGCAGTATTTT. Its translation: CASSLGITDTQYF.

V gene TRBV11-1 combines with J gene TRBJ2-7; the D gene could be TRBD1 or TRBD2 (5 bases each). CDR3 length equals 14 residues. Germline CDR1 reads SGHAT; CDR2 reads FQDESV (reference sequence). Trimming stripped 0 bases from V and 4 bases from J, with 10 bases between. The CDR3 nucleotides are TGTGCCAGCAGCTTAGCGGGGACGGTTTACGAGCAGTACTTC. This codes for CASSLAGTVYEQYF.

The chain employs TRBV7-9 and TRBJ1-5, with unresolved D. The V end was cut by 5 bases, the J end by 1 base, with 9 bases between. CDR3 length equals 14 residues. Germline V gene lookup returns CDR1 SEHNR and CDR2 FQNEAQ (reference sequence). Written as DNA, the CDR3 is TGTGCCAGCAGCCCCCTTGGGAGCAATCAGCCCCAGCATTTT. The encoded protein is CASSPLGSNQPQHF. Full variable domain (remainder filled in from reference TRBV7-9 and TRBJ1-5): DTGVSQNPRHKITKRGQNVTFRCDPISEHNRLYWYRQTLGQGPEFLTYFQNEAQLEKSRLLSDRFSAERPKGSFSTLEIQRTEQGDSAMYLCASSPLGSNQPQHFGDGTRLSIL.

The chain couples TRBV6-5 to TRBJ2-7, with 11 bases matching TRBD2. Germline lookup yields CDR1 MNHEY and CDR2 SVGAGI. V was clipped by 10 bases and J by 5 bases; unmatched bases: 10. CDR3 size: 14 residues. CDR3 sequence (DNA): TGTGCCACTACACTTAGCGGGGGGGCCCACGAGCAGTACTTC. It yields the protein CATTLSGGAHEQYF.

The CDR3 loop reads CASSSPGTTNEKLFF. The CDR3 nucleotides are TGTGCCAGCAGTTCCCCGGGGACCACTAATGAAAAACTGTTTTTT. The genes are TRBV28 and TRBJ1-4, with D possibly TRBD1 on 5 matching bases. The CDR3 runs to 15 residues. Trimming shortened V by 4 bases and J by 2 bases, and 11 bases separated the two germline ends. Germline lookup yields CDR1 MDHEN and CDR2 SYDVKM.

The rearrangement joins TRBV6-2 or TRBV6-3 to TRBJ1-2; D is unclear. V was cut by 4 bases and J by 4 bases, with 19 bases left in between. Germline CDR1 MNHEY, CDR2 SVGEGT. The CDR3 covers 16 residues. CDR3 residues: CASSSVGPGVLYGYTF. The CDR3 DNA sequence: TGTGCCAGCAGTTCGGTAGGACCCGGTGTCCTCTATGGCTACACCTTC.

V gene TRBV28 combines with J gene TRBJ1-5, with D possibly matching TRBD1 (5 bases). Germline CDR1 and CDR2: MDHEN and SYDVKM. Trimming took 6 bases from V and 6 from J, leaving 18 bases between them. This CDR3 has 15 residues. The DNA of the CDR3 is TGTGCCAGCAGCTACGGGGGGACCTCGACTCAGCCCCAGCATTTT. This sequence encodes CASSYGGTSTQPQHF.

This sequence joins TRBV5-1 and TRBJ1-1; TRBD1 might be the D (6 bases). Trimming removed 1 base at V and 7 bases at J, with 11 bases between. Germline V lookup: CDR1 SGHRS, CDR2 YFSETQ. The CDR3 covers 13 residues. The CDR3 nucleotides read TGCGCCAGCAGCTTGTGGGGGCAGGATGAAGCTTTCTTT. This translates into CASSLWGQDEAFF.

The chain employs TRBV5-5 and TRBJ2-7; a possible D gene is TRBD2 (5 bases). The V and J ends lost 4 bases and 1 base respectively, with 6 bases between them. Germline V gene lookup returns CDR1 SGHKS and CDR2 YYEKEE (reference sequence). The CDR3 totals 12 residues. CDR3 nucleotides: TGTGCCAGCAGCACTAGTTCCTACGAGCAGTACTTC. Its protein is CASSTSSYEQYF.

The chain joins TRBV11-2 to TRBJ2-7, with 12 bases matching TRBD2. Germline-derived CDR1 and CDR2 are SGHAT and FQNNGV. The CDR3 sequence is 19 residues long. Trimming at V came to 5 bases and at J to 2 bases, leaving 16 bases not matched to a gene. The CDR3 nucleotides are TGTGCCAGCAGCGCATCCCGACTAGCGGGAGTGTTGGTCGCCTACGAGCAGTACTTC. Protein sequence: CASSASRLAGVLVAYEQYF.